This TCR beta chain was sequenced during a study of blood T cells in healthy people across ages. Study information: About one barcoded beta molecule was captured per two T cells (by template switching).

In its sample, this clonotype was seen a few times. What it binds is not known. Deletions cut 8 bases from V and 1 base from J, with 6 bases between. This CDR3 spans 11 amino acids. Germline-derived CDR1 and CDR2 are SQVTM and ANQGSEA. Study conclusions and caveats: While age rose, TCR beta diversity per million T cells dropped in a roughly linear way.

The second PCR ran roughly 7 to 12 cycles with a sample-barcoded 5' primer and J-beta primers. A template-switch adaptor that had 12 random nucleotides put a tag on each cDNA molecule. TCRdb re-derived calls from the 5' RACE reads in MiXCR, one entry per CDR3 protein. The sample shows roughly 2 million distinct CDR3 sequences, around half of them seen only once. The sequencing sample was made of blood. This sequence originates from a woman between 40 and 55 years old in good health. The V gene is TRBV29-1, the J gene TRBJ2-1; D is unresolved. CDR3 loop: CSFSSYNEQFF. CDR3 coding DNA: TGCAGCTTCTCTTCCTACAATGAGCAGTTCTTC.